This T cell receptor (beta chain) is from a study of cytomegalovirus exposure and HLA in healthy donors. Germline V gene lookup returns CDR1 GTSNPN and CDR2 SVGIG (reference sequence). The CDR3 consists of 15 residues. Trimming removed 0 bases from V and 2 bases from J, with 11 bases in between. General study results and limits: Available immune exposure information was restricted to CMV serostatus only. Several of the most significant clusters appeared linked to common viral pathogens, based on a later analysis. Most of the CMV-associated TCR beta chains (in a later analysis) appeared to be HLA-restricted. Some V segments, including TRBV6-2 and TRBV6-3, were excluded as indistinguishable.

To note about this clone: The antigen is not known.

PCR employed 60 Vbeta and 13 Jbeta primers. Libraries were prepared by immunoSEQ multiplex PCR; TCRdb keeps only in-frame clonotypes and omits some of them. Among some 150,000 clones listed, around 73% were seen once. The source of this sequence is a female donor in good health and CMV-seronegative. The chain joins TRBV30 to TRBJ2-1; unclear D gene. The source material was PBMCs. CDR3 sequence reads: CAWSVDSGPYNEQFF. The CDR3 DNA sequence: TGTGCCTGGAGTGTAGATTCTGGCCCCTACAATGAGCAGTTCTTC. Combining the CDR3 with reference TRBV30 and TRBJ2-1 gives the whole variable domain SQTIHQWPATLVQPVGSPLSLECTVEGTSNPNLYWYRQAAGRGLQLLFYSVGIGQISSEVPQNLSASRPQDRQFILSSKKLLLSDSGFYLCAWSVDSGPYNEQFFGPGTRLTVL.